Below, 29 T cell receptor beta chains from the same sample are listed, as sequenced in a study of shared clonotypes between healthy human individuals. This table comes from immunoSEQ multiplex PCR, and its TCRdb copy is limited to in-frame clones, with some not included. The sample includes some 1 million clones, about 77% of them seen just once. The specimen was memory CD4+ T cells sorted from blood. Stated subset: CD45RA-negative fraction. The receptors stem from a young man in good health.

The chain recombines TRBV23-1 with TRBJ1-1; D unresolved. TRBV23-1 is an ORF, and what it does is uncertain. Trimming cost V 2 bases and J 4 bases, with 5 bases left between them. The CDR3 has 12 residues. CDR3 sequence reads: CASSQLLTEAFF. In DNA, the CDR3 is TGCGCCAGCAGTCAACTTCTCACTGAAGCTTTCTTT.

This clone was seen a handful of times. The rearrangement links TRBV29-1 to TRBJ2-3; possible D gene TRBD2, 6 bases. The CDR3 consists of 11 residues. The germline V gene has CDR1 SQVTM and CDR2 ANQGSEA. This CDR3 reads CVGGSTDTQYF. The CDR3 DNA reads TGCGTGGGGGGTAGCACAGATACGCAGTATTTT.

The V call is TRBV5-4, the J call TRBJ2-7; D gene unclear. V was cut by 0 bases and J by 1 base, with 11 bases left in between. Looked up from germline, CDR1 is SGHNT and CDR2 is YYREEE (reference sequence). The CDR3 is made up of 15 amino acids. The CDR3 region has the DNA TGTGCCAGCAGCTTGGGTAGGGTGCGGTCCTACGAGCAGTACTTC. It encodes CASSLGRVRSYEQYF.

The chain has TRBV11-2 and TRBJ2-7, with 9 bases fitting TRBD2. The CDR3 runs 16 residues. Germline V gene data show CDR1 as SGHAT and CDR2 as FQNNGV. V was clipped by 5 bases and J by 4 bases; unmatched bases: 12. CDR3 in DNA: TGTGCCAGCAGCCGCTCGGAAGCGGGAGGCCCATACGAGCAGTACTTC. As protein: CASSRSEAGGPYEQYF.

This clone was recorded at least ten times. CDR3 loop: CASSLGPDGWASKKVTESSPLHF. DNA of the CDR3: TGCGCCAGCAGCTTGGGTCCCGATGGTTGGGCCTCAAAGAAAGTAACGGAAAGTTCACCCCTCCACTTT. The J gene is TRBJ1-6, the V gene TRBV5-1; D is uncertain. Germline V gives CDR1 SGHRS, CDR2 YFSETQ. V lost 0 bases to trimming and J lost 9 bases, with 37 bases between them. The CDR3 is made up of 23 amino acids.

The chain's CDR3 is CASSVGDRPSFTDTQYF. The DNA for the CDR3 is TGTGCCAGCAGCGTAGGGGACAGGCCGTCTTTCACAGATACGCAGTATTTT. V usage is TRBV9 and J usage is TRBJ2-3, with 8 bases fitting TRBD1. Germline V gene sequence: CDR1 SGDLS, CDR2 YYNGEE. J lost 2 bases, V lost 0 bases, and 8 bases had no gene match. The CDR3 has 17 residues.

In this sample, this clone turned up many times. CDR3 DNA: TGTTGTACAGGGGTTGAGTCACCCCTCCACTTT. Its translation is CCTGVESPLHF. The chain links TRBV6-1 to TRBJ1-6; TRBD1 matches at 7 bases. Germline V gene lookup returns CDR1 MNHNS and CDR2 SASEGT. The CDR3 has 11 amino acids.

The CDR3 DNA follows: TGTGCCAGCAGCGTGGGTGGCGGGTTTAATCAGCCCCAGCATTTT. As protein: CASSVGGGFNQPQHF. The chain is built from TRBV5-3 and TRBJ1-5; D unclear. Being an ORF, TRBV5-3 has a function that is uncertain. V was cut by 8 bases and J by 4 bases, with 19 bases left in between. The length of the CDR3 is 15 residues.

This clone was seen ten or more times. The chain combines TRBV2 with TRBJ1-2, with D possibly matching TRBD1 (5 bases). V dropped 3 bases and J dropped 8 bases, with 13 bases sitting between them. CDR1 is SNHLY and CDR2 is FYNNEI in the germline V gene. The CDR3 is 13 residues long. CDR3: CASSEEGARGYTF. The CDR3 coding sequence is TGTGCCAGCAGTGAGGAAGGGGCTCGCGGCTACACCTTC.

This sequence joins TRBV5-1 and TRBJ2-2; D is possibly TRBD1 or TRBD2 (5 bases each). With 0 bases removed from V and 6 bases from J, the gap between germline ends came to 15 bases. The length of the CDR3 is 16 residues. Germline V gene lookup returns CDR1 SGHRS and CDR2 YFSETQ. In nucleotides, the CDR3 is TGCGCCAGCAGCTTGGGGGCAGGGACGTACGCCGGGGAGCTGTTTTTT. Amino acid sequence: CASSLGAGTYAGELFF.

This clone was seen at least ten times. At one end, the junction sequence differs from germline, possibly due to a read error. The V call is TRBV7-7, the J call TRBJ2-2, with TRBD1 matching 8 bases. The germline V gene has CDR1 SSHAT and CDR2 FNYEAQ (reference sequence). CDR3 length: 16 amino acids. The CDR3 reads CASSLARDRNTGELFF. CDR3 DNA sequence: TGTGCTAGCAGCTTAGCGAGGGACAGGAATACCGGGGAGCTGTTTTTT.

This clone appeared once. The J gene is TRBJ1-4, the V gene TRBV10-1; D uncertain. Trimming stripped 3 bases from V and 1 base from J, with 3 bases between. CDR1 is WNHNN, CDR2 SYGVQD, per germline (reference sequence). This CDR3 is built from 13 residues. The CDR3 DNA follows: TGCGCCAGCAGTGATGGAACTAATGAAAAACTGTTTTTT. This encodes CASSDGTNEKLFF.

This clone was counted only a few times. Other DNA sequences within the sample encode an identical CDR3. The chain links TRBV11-2 to TRBJ2-2; D not resolved. Trimming stripped 1 base from V and 4 bases from J, with 4 bases between. Germline V lookup: CDR1 SGHAT, CDR2 FQNNGV. The CDR3 consists of 13 residues. CDR3 residues: CASSLAGTGELFF. CDR3 sequence (DNA): TGTGCCAGCAGCTTAGCAGGCACCGGGGAGCTGTTTTTT.

The gene calls are TRBV10-3 and TRBJ1-6; unclear D gene. CDR3 size: 15 residues. Germline lookup yields CDR1 ENHRY and CDR2 SYGVKD. Deletions cut 6 bases from V and 8 bases from J, with 17 bases between. The CDR3: CAIRVATSGDSPLHF. As DNA, the CDR3 is TGTGCCATCAGGGTGGCGACGTCCGGGGATTCACCCCTCCACTTT.

This chain links TRBV6-4 with TRBJ2-2, with D maybe TRBD2 (5 bases). Germline V gives CDR1 MRHNA, CDR2 SNTAGT. The CDR3 consists of 15 residues. V was trimmed by 0 bases and J by 6 bases, leaving 11 bases between them. CDR3: CASSDSRAGAGELFF. CDR3 coding DNA: TGTGCCAGCAGTGACTCGAGAGCCGGGGCCGGGGAGCTGTTTTTT.

The rearrangement uses TRBV5-8 and TRBJ2-1; 13 nucleotides align to TRBD2. Germline CDR1 is SGHTS and CDR2 is YDEGEE. The CDR3 spans 16 residues. Trimming at V came to 4 bases and at J to 8 bases, leaving 9 bases not matched to a gene. CDR3 sequence reads: CASSVGLAGVMDEQFF. The DNA for the CDR3 is TGTGCCAGCAGCGTCGGACTAGCGGGAGTCATGGATGAGCAGTTCTTC.

In its sample, this clone was seen many times. The chain has TRBV30 and TRBJ1-2, with D possibly being TRBD1 (6 bases). V shed 0 bases and J shed 4 bases, with 9 bases lying between them. CDR3 size: 13 residues. The germline gives CDR1 GTSNPN, CDR2 SVGIG (reference sequence). The CDR3 sequence: CAWSVGGVYGYTF. The DNA for the CDR3 is TGTGCCTGGAGTGTAGGGGGAGTCTATGGCTACACCTTC.

This sequence joins TRBV29-1 and TRBJ1-2, with D possibly matching TRBD1 (5 bases). This CDR3 contains 10 residues. V was cut by 8 bases and J by 6 bases, with 10 bases left in between. Germline values: CDR1 SQVTM, CDR2 ANQGSEA. The CDR3 bases are TGCAGCTCCGAAGGGGATGGCTACACCTTC. It encodes CSSEGDGYTF.

The chain joins TRBV7-2 to TRBJ1-6, with a weak D call TRBD1 (5 bases). Germline-derived CDR1 and CDR2 are SGHTA and FQGNSA. V shed 5 bases and J shed 14 bases, with 19 bases lying between them. The length of the CDR3 is 14 residues. The CDR3 region is CASSLIPITGTLHF. CDR3 DNA: TGTGCCAGCAGCCTGATCCCTATAACAGGTACCCTCCACTTT.

The V gene is TRBV6-1, the J gene TRBJ1-5; unclear D gene. This CDR3 spans 14 amino acids. Germline CDR1 is MNHNS and CDR2 is SASEGT. Deletions cut 6 bases from V and 6 bases from J, with 15 bases between. CDR3 DNA: TGTGCCAGCAGGGAACAGCAGACCCGTCAGCCCCAGCATTTT. Residues: CASREQQTRQPQHF.

This rearrangement joins TRBV7-8 to TRBJ1-3; 7 bases match TRBD1. V lost 5 bases, J lost 3 bases, and 7 bases stayed unmatched. This CDR3 spans 15 amino acids. Germline V lookup: CDR1 SGHVS, CDR2 FQNEAQ. The CDR3 is CASSEQGVFGNTIYF. The CDR3 DNA is TGTGCCAGCAGCGAGCAGGGGGTTTTTGGAAACACCATATATTTT.

The V gene is TRBV28, the J gene TRBJ2-7; D is possibly TRBD2 (6 bases). This CDR3 comprises 14 residues. V lost 4 bases and J 3 bases, leaving 13 bases between the germline ends. The germline V gene has CDR1 MDHEN and CDR2 SYDVKM. CDR3 sequence: CASSSPSVGYEQYF. CDR3 DNA: TGTGCCAGCAGTTCCCCTAGCGTAGGCTACGAGCAGTACTTC.

The gene calls are TRBV6-1 and TRBJ2-5, with 7 nucleotides matching TRBD1. CDR1 is MNHNS, CDR2 SASEGT, per germline. V gave up 3 bases and J gave up 5 bases; unmatched junction bases: 9. This CDR3 contains 15 residues. The CDR3 region has the DNA TGTGCCAGCAGTGATGACGGGCGCAGGGGGGAGACCCAGTACTTC. This codes for CASSDDGRRGETQYF.

The chain employs TRBV6-6 and TRBJ2-3; 7 nucleotides match TRBD2. The CDR3 is 15 residues long. Germline V gene data show CDR1 as MNHNY and CDR2 as SVGAGI (reference sequence). With V trimmed by 7 bases and J by 2 bases, 9 bases remained unmatched. The CDR3 loop reads CASNSGTTLTDTQYF. Here the CDR3 DNA reads TGTGCCAGCAACTCCGGGACTACACTCACAGATACGCAGTATTTT.

The J gene is TRBJ1-2, the V gene TRBV27; 8 positions agree with TRBD1. The length of the CDR3 is 15 residues. Germline V CDR1 and CDR2: MNHEY, SMNVEV (reference sequence). With V trimmed by 5 bases and J by 4 bases, 9 bases remained unmatched. The CDR3 DNA is TGTGCCAGCAGTCCCCGGACAGGGTCCAGCTATGGCTACACCTTC. It encodes CASSPRTGSSYGYTF.

The chain uses TRBV19 and TRBJ1-1; D gene unclear. Germline CDR1 reads LNHDA; CDR2 reads SQIVND (reference sequence). Trimming left V 11 bases short and J 1 base short, with 8 bases between. This CDR3 has 11 amino acids. In nucleotides, the CDR3 is TGTGCCGCCCGGGAGAACACTGAAGCTTTCTTT. Its protein product is CAARENTEAFF.

The rearrangement uses TRBV19 and TRBJ2-3; 8 positions match TRBD1. V was clipped by 5 bases and J by 4 bases; unmatched bases: 14. Germline V gives CDR1 LNHDA, CDR2 SQIVND (reference sequence). The CDR3 runs 17 residues. The CDR3 sequence is CASSARTGITHADTQYF. For the CDR3, the DNA is TGTGCCAGTAGTGCGCGGACAGGGATAACGCACGCAGATACGCAGTATTTT.

This chain joins TRBV5-1 and TRBJ2-5, with 8 positions matching TRBD1. CDR3 length equals 14 residues. The V and J ends lost 3 bases and 4 bases, in that order; junction bases with no gene match: 5. Germline lookup yields CDR1 SGHRS and CDR2 YFSETQ. In DNA form, the CDR3 reads TGCGCCAGCAGCTCCCGACAGGGGCGAGAGACCCAGTACTTC. This translates into CASSSRQGRETQYF. Using reference TRBV5-1 and TRBJ2-5 for the parts outside the CDR3, the full variable domain is KAGVTQTPRYLIKTRGQQVTLSCSPISGHRSVSWYQQTPGQGLQFLFEYFSETQRNKGNFPGRFSGRQFSNSRSEMNVSTLELGDSALYLCASSSRQGRETQYFGPGTRLLVL.

The gene calls are TRBV6-5 and TRBJ2-7; D could derive from TRBD1 or TRBD2 (5 bases each). Trimming pared 2 bases from V and 1 base from J, leaving 9 bases between. The CDR3 spans 14 residues. Germline-derived CDR1 and CDR2 are MNHEY and SVGAGI. The CDR3 is CASSYGGVSYEQYF. DNA of the CDR3: TGTGCCAGCAGTTACGGGGGAGTATCCTACGAGCAGTACTTC.